The rows below give T cell receptor beta chains drawn from one sample of a study of Ad26.COV2.S vaccination and SARS-CoV-2 variants. Profiling relied on immunoSEQ multiplex PCR, and the TCRdb table lists in-frame clones only, not all of them. Of 410,000 or so clones listed, about nine tenths were seen once; the top ten hold 1.5% to 2%. The source material was peripheral blood, sampled in a trial of Ad26.COV2.S vaccine versus placebo. The receptors were sampled from a person between 18 and 60 years old who received the Ad26.COV2.S COVID-19 vaccine or a placebo. The CDR3 runs from the conserved cysteine through the conserved F or W. Fields, in order: J gene, clone size, V gene, D gene, CDR3 protein, CDR3 DNA. The D gene is left open where the match is weak. Some rows mark clone size as missing; the rest say once, few, many or name a class of expanded clone.

>TRBJ1-2|.|TRBV11-2|.
CASPGGYTF
TGTGCCAGCCCTGGAGGCTACACCTTC
>TRBJ2-7|.|TRBV23-1|.
CASSQRRPLPEQYF
TGCGCCAGCAGTCAACGACGCCCCCTTCCCGAGCAGTACTTC
>TRBJ2-6|.|TRBV28|TRBD1
CASSSWTGGSGANVLTF
TGTGCCAGCAGTTCCTGGACAGGGGGCTCTGGGGCCAACGTCCTGACTTTC
>TRBJ2-1|.|TRBV5-4|TRBD1
CASSPGTGRVPFEQFF
TGTGCCAGCAGCCCCGGGACAGGGAGGGTGCCTTTTGAGCAGTTCTTC
>TRBJ2-7|.|TRBV20-1|.
CSTQYYEQYF
TGCAGTACCCAATACTACGAGCAGTACTTC
>TRBJ2-3|.|TRBV4-1|TRBD2
CASSHQGLADTDTQYF
TGCGCCAGCAGCCACCAGGGACTAGCGGACACAGATACGCAGTATTTT
>TRBJ1-6|.|TRBV3-1/TRBV3-2|.
CASSPGRGRNYNSPLHF
TGTGCCAGCAGCCCAGGCAGGGGTCGGAATTATAATTCACCCCTCCACTTT
>TRBJ2-4|.|TRBV19|TRBD2
CASSLLAGENIQYF
TGTGCCAGTAGTCTCCTAGCGGGGGAAAACATTCAGTACTTC
>TRBJ1-5|.|TRBV12-3/TRBV12-4|.
CASSFGAVLHF
TGTGCCAGCAGTTTTGGCGCAGTATTGCATTTT
>TRBJ2-1|.|TRBV18|TRBD1
CASSPGTAYNEQFF
TGTGCCAGCTCACCCGGGACAGCTTACAATGAGCAGTTCTTC
>TRBJ2-1|.|TRBV7-7|TRBD2
CASSLGLAGGNEQFF
TGTGCTAGCAGCTTAGGACTAGCGGGGGGTAATGAGCAGTTCTTC
>TRBJ2-4|.|TRBV28|.
CASSSSGSGIAKNIQYF
TGTGCCAGCAGTTCATCCGGGTCTGGGATTGCCAAAAACATTCAGTACTTC
>TRBJ2-1|.|TRBV28|TRBD1
CASSLEGARYNEQFF
TGTGCCAGCAGTTTAGAGGGGGCTAGGTACAATGAGCAGTTCTTC
>TRBJ2-5|.|TRBV2|.
CASSEETRDQETQYF
TGTGCCAGCAGTGAAGAGACGAGGGACCAAGAGACCCAGTACTTC
>TRBJ2-7|.|TRBV19|TRBD1
CASSIGYGTGEYEQYF
TGTGCCAGTAGTATAGGATACGGGACAGGGGAATACGAGCAGTACTTC
>TRBJ2-3|.|TRBV19|.
CASSMVLFTDTQYF
TGTGCCAGTAGTATGGTCCTTTTCACAGATACGCAGTATTTT
>TRBJ1-2|.|TRBV12-5|.
CASGLGQRVSGYTF
TGTGCTAGTGGTTTGGGACAGCGTGTGAGCGGCTACACCTTC
>TRBJ1-1|.|TRBV6-2/TRBV6-3|.
CASSYSINRGMNTEAFF
TGTGCCAGCAGTTACTCGATCAACCGAGGGATGAACACTGAAGCTTTCTTT
>TRBJ1-1|.|TRBV29-1|TRBD1
CSVGTGYGDTEAFF
TGCAGCGTCGGGACAGGGTACGGGGACACTGAAGCTTTCTTT
>TRBJ1-6|.|TRBV19|.
CASSKTPHLINSPLHF
TGTGCCAGTAGTAAAACACCGCACCTAATTAATTCACCCCTCCACTTT
>TRBJ1-2|.|TRBV5-4|TRBD1
CASSLMGQLYGYTF
TGTGCCAGCAGCTTAATGGGACAGCTGTATGGCTACACCTTC
>TRBJ2-2|.|TRBV10-1|.
CASSLGGSGTGELFF
TGCGCCAGCAGCCTCGGGGGTTCGGGGACCGGGGAGCTGTTTTTT
>TRBJ1-4|once|TRBV7-8|.
CASSSSRTFLREKLFF
TGCGCCAGCAGCTCTTCCCGGACCTTTCTCCGGGAAAAACTGTTTTTT
>TRBJ2-1|.|TRBV5-1|.
CASSLEVTQFF
TGCGCCAGCAGCTTGGAAGTGACGCAGTTCTTC
>TRBJ2-7|.|TRBV6-6|TRBD1
CASSLGQGVYEQYF
TGTGCCAGCAGCCTAGGACAGGGGGTCTACGAGCAGTACTTC
>TRBJ1-1|.|TRBV5-1|TRBD1
CASSSDRGVTEAFF
TGCGCCAGCAGCTCCGACAGGGGTGTCACTGAAGCTTTCTTT
>TRBJ1-6|.|TRBV28|.
CASSLSSLGSPLHF
TGTGCCAGCAGTTTGTCCAGTCTTGGTTCACCCCTCCACTTT
>TRBJ1-4|.|TRBV28|.
CASSLTGGVDEKLFF
TGTGCCAGCAGTTTAACCGGGGGTGTGGATGAAAAACTGTTTTTT
>TRBJ1-1|.|TRBV27|TRBD1
CASSSDRGQAEAFF
TGTGCCAGCAGTTCAGACAGGGGGCAGGCTGAAGCTTTCTTT
>TRBJ2-3|once|TRBV5-4|TRBD2
CASSLVRLAGTTDTQYF
TGTGCCAGCAGCTTGGTCCGACTAGCGGGGACCACAGATACGCAGTATTTT
>TRBJ1-2|.|TRBV13|.
CASSFPSYGYTF
TGTGCCAGCAGCTTTCCGTCCTATGGCTACACCTTC
>TRBJ1-2|.|TRBV3-1/TRBV3-2|.
CASSQDPGPGGYGYTF
TGTGCCAGCAGCCAAGATCCCGGGCCGGGCGGCTATGGCTACACCTTC
>TRBJ1-5|.|TRBV30|.
CAWSIDGGNQPQHF
TGTGCCTGGAGTATTGACGGAGGCAATCAGCCCCAGCATTTT
>TRBJ1-2|.|TRBV5-6|.
CASRGWGARYGYTF
TGTGCCAGCAGGGGGTGGGGCGCTCGGTATGGCTACACCTTC
>TRBJ1-2|.|TRBV20-1|.
CSARVPYGYTF
TGCAGTGCTAGAGTCCCCTATGGCTACACCTTC
>TRBJ2-5|.|TRBV7-2|TRBD2
CASSLGLAGLNWETQYF
TGTGCCAGCAGCTTAGGGCTAGCGGGGTTAAATTGGGAGACCCAGTACTTC
>TRBJ2-7|.|TRBV9|.
CASSENTGSSYEQYF
TGTGCCAGCAGCGAGAATACAGGGAGCTCCTACGAGCAGTACTTC
>TRBJ1-2|.|TRBV5-6|TRBD1
CASSPTGGYGGYTF
TGTGCCAGCAGCCCGACAGGGGGTTATGGGGGCTACACCTTC
>TRBJ1-4|.|TRBV27|.
CASSLRGKDEKLFF
TGTGCCAGCAGTTTAAGGGGAAAGGATGAAAAACTGTTTTTT
>TRBJ2-7|few|TRBV4-3|.
CASSQDRGWAGVTEQYF
TGCGCCAGCAGCCAAGATAGGGGATGGGCAGGGGTTACCGAGCAGTACTTC
>TRBJ2-3|.|TRBV6-6|TRBD2
CASIHIGLVEDTQYF
TGTGCCAGCATTCACATCGGACTAGTCGAAGATACGCAGTATTTT
>TRBJ2-1|.|TRBV4-3|TRBD2
CASSQTLAGGYNEQFF
TGCGCCAGCAGCCAGACCTTAGCGGGGGGCTACAATGAGCAGTTCTTC
>TRBJ1-1|.|TRBV28|.
CATTDTEAFF
TGTGCCACTACTGACACTGAAGCTTTCTTT
>TRBJ1-2|.|TRBV7-2|.
CASSLVGRQLYGYTF
TGTGCCAGCAGCTTAGTTGGGAGACAGCTCTATGGCTACACCTTC
>TRBJ1-2|.|TRBV9|TRBD1
CASSPSRGRNYGYTF
TGTGCCAGCAGCCCCTCGAGGGGGCGGAACTATGGCTACACCTTC
>TRBJ2-5|.|TRBV2|.
CASSDPAGQQGETQYF
TGTGCCAGCAGTGACCCGGCAGGCCAACAGGGAGAGACCCAGTACTTC
>TRBJ2-3|.|TRBV6-5|TRBD2
CASSYLSGGEADTQYF
TGTGCCAGCAGTTACCTTAGCGGGGGTGAAGCAGATACGCAGTATTTT
>TRBJ1-5|once|TRBV7-9|.
CASSLGGSANQPQHF
TGTGCCAGCAGCTTAGGGGGTTCAGCGAATCAGCCCCAGCATTTT
>TRBJ2-2|.|TRBV7-2|.
CASNHRRGGTGELFF
TGTGCCAGCAACCACCGCCGAGGGGGGACCGGGGAGCTGTTTTTT
>TRBJ1-6|.|TRBV11-2|.
CASSLGSMGLLISPLHF
TGTGCCAGCAGCTTAGGGAGTATGGGATTACTAATATCACCCCTCCACTTT
>TRBJ1-5|.|TRBV30|.
CAWSAGAYSNQPQHF
TGTGCCTGGAGTGCGGGGGCATATAGCAATCAGCCCCAGCATTTT
>TRBJ2-7|.|TRBV7-8|.
CASSPNRGGRAYEQYF
TGTGCCAGCAGCCCGAACCGAGGGGGTAGAGCCTACGAGCAGTACTTC
>TRBJ2-7|.|TRBV14|.
CASSHGQNLGSYEQYF
TGTGCCAGCAGCCACGGACAGAATTTAGGCTCCTACGAGCAGTACTTC
>TRBJ2-2|.|TRBV19|TRBD2
CASSILRGESGELFF
TGTGCCAGTAGTATTCTGCGGGGGGAGTCCGGGGAGCTGTTTTTT
>TRBJ2-1|once|TRBV4-1|.
CASSQRGPYNEQFF
TGCGCCAGCAGCCAACGGGGCCCCTACAATGAGCAGTTCTTC
>TRBJ2-2|.|TRBV10-3|TRBD1
CAISSGTGKNTGELFF
TGTGCCATCAGTAGTGGGACAGGGAAGAACACCGGGGAGCTGTTTTTT
>TRBJ1-5|once|TRBV6-5|.
CASSYSGRGNQPQHF
TGTGCCAGCAGTTACTCAGGTAGGGGTAATCAGCCCCAGCATTTT